This T cell receptor beta chain emerged from a study of blood T cell repertoires in COVID-19. Study members were between 18 and 89 years old and lived in 20 to 30 US regions. Grouping used clinical history reported by participants in a survey and questionnaire. This CDR3 region has 15 residues. Trimming left V 5 bases short and J 0 bases short, with 11 bases between. Germline V gene lookup returns CDR1 LNHDA and CDR2 SQIVND (reference sequence). The assay was immunoSEQ multiplex PCR, and TCRdb's table has in-frame clones only and misses some. Among roughly 160,000 clones listed, about four fifths were seen once.

This sequence joins TRBV19 and TRBJ1-3; D is unclear. Sequencing was done on a sample of PBMCs or T cells enriched from blood (not recorded which). This TCR derives from a man aged 60-69 years who had recovered from COVID-19. CDR3 amino acids: CASSSGTDSGNTIYF. CDR3 nucleotide sequence: TGTGCCAGTAGTTCCGGAACAGACTCTGGAAACACCATATATTTT.